The source of this T cell receptor beta chain is a study of cytomegalovirus exposure and HLA in healthy donors. Notes on this clone: Its matching antigen is unknown.

Findings and caveats of the study: Based on reports, TCR beta sequences accurately predicted HLA-A and HLA-B alleles for most subjects. Roughly even sequencing depth across donors was the assumption behind the presence/absence analyses.

Germline trimming cut 2 bases from V and 4 bases from J; bases unmatched to any gene: 9. The germline V gene has CDR1 SEHNR and CDR2 FQNEAQ (reference sequence). This CDR3 is 17 amino acids long. Both 60 Vbeta primers and 13 Jbeta primers went into the PCR. This table comes from immunoSEQ multiplex PCR, and its TCRdb copy is limited to in-frame clones, with some not included. The sample has about 190,000 clones; more than 75% are singletons. The chain combines TRBV7-9 with TRBJ1-2, with TRBD1 identical over 11 bases. Sequenced: PBMCs. The origin of this receptor is a woman between 50 and 59 years old in good health and CMV-seronegative. For the CDR3, the DNA is TGTGCCAGCAGCTTATCAGGAGGGGACAGGGGGGTCTATGGCTACACCTTC. Translation: CASSLSGGDRGVYGYTF.